The 23 T cell receptor beta chains reported below all come from one sample, sequenced in a study of Graves' ophthalmopathy and Graves' hyperthyroidism. RNA served as the template for amplifying TCR beta CDR3 regions. An initial RT-PCR round employing HTBI primers preceded a second-round multiplex PCR. TCRdb re-derived calls from the multiplex PCR reads in MiXCR, one entry per CDR3 protein. The data contain 560,000 or so distinct CDR3 sequences, about 40% of them seen just once; the ten biggest clones take up about 4.2%. Input material: peripheral blood or thyroid tissue (not recorded which). These receptors all stem from an adult man with Graves' hyperthyroidism.

This clonotype was seen ten or more times. The chain joins TRBV5-4 to TRBJ2-7, with D perhaps matching TRBD1 (6 bases). Germline V gives CDR1 SGHNT, CDR2 YYREEE (reference sequence). Deletions cut 0 bases from V and 8 bases from J, with 9 bases between. The CDR3 has 12 residues. As DNA, the CDR3 is TGTGCCAGCAGCTTGGGGGGGCCCCAGCAGTACTTC. Translated: CASSLGGPQQYF.

The chain uses TRBV15 and TRBJ2-2, with 9 nucleotides matching TRBD1. Germline assignment: CDR1 LNHNV and CDR2 YYDKDF (reference sequence). V shed 3 bases, J shed 4 bases, and the junction held 9 bases outside the gene matches. The CDR3 is 17 residues long. The CDR3 loop is CATSRVYGQGSTGELFF. CDR3 bases: TGTGCCACCAGCAGGGTATACGGACAGGGGTCCACCGGGGAGCTGTTTTTT.

Only a few counts were recorded for this clonotype. The genes are TRBV25-1 and TRBJ2-2; TRBD1 aligns across 9 bases. CDR1 is MGHDK and CDR2 is SYGVNS in the germline V gene. Trimming removed 5 bases from V and 6 bases from J; junction bases left unmatched: 10. The CDR3 spans 16 residues. CDR3 DNA: TGTGCCAGCAGTCCGCATGGGACAGGGATTGCCGGGGAGCTGTTTTTT. Protein sequence: CASSPHGTGIAGELFF.

This clonotype was seen a few times. The V call is TRBV9, the J call TRBJ2-6, with TRBD1 matching over 7 bases. V lost 4 bases and J lost 0; bases outside the gene matches: 10. The CDR3 loop spans 18 amino acids. From germline, CDR1 is SGDLS and CDR2 YYNGEE. CDR3 bases: TGTGCCAGCAGCATACCCGACAGGGCGATCTCTGGGGCCAACGTCCTGACTTTC. Its protein is CASSIPDRAISGANVLTF.

This clonotype was found a few times. A read error may account for a junction end that differs from germline. The chain has TRBV24-1 and TRBJ2-5; D is ambiguous. The end of the DNA fits TRBJ2-4 better, so the J call may be wrong. CDR3 length: 13 amino acids. Germline CDR1 and CDR2: KGHDR and SFDVKD. The CDR3 loop is CATSDPGWNIQYF. For the CDR3, the DNA is TGTGCTACCAGTGATCCGGGTTGGAACATTCAGTACTTC.

The chain is built from TRBV10-3 and TRBJ1-5, with a weak D call TRBD1 (5 bases). Germline assignment: CDR1 ENHRY and CDR2 SYGVKD. V dropped 3 bases and J dropped 11 bases, with 17 bases sitting between them. This CDR3 has 14 amino acids. Here the CDR3 reads CAISDGGGTETQHF. CDR3 DNA: TGTGCCATCAGTGACGGTGGGGGAACGGAGACCCAGCATTTT.

This clonotype was seen only once. The chain combines TRBV19 with TRBJ2-7; D possibly corresponds to TRBD1 (6 bases). Germline V gives CDR1 LNHDA, CDR2 SQIVND (reference sequence). The CDR3 has 13 amino acids. V was trimmed by 8 bases and J by 2 bases, leaving 13 bases between them. In DNA, the CDR3 is TGTGCCAGTGGACAGCCTTCCCCCTACGAGCAGTACTTC. It translates to CASGQPSPYEQYF. The full variable domain, completed using reference TRBV19 and TRBJ2-7, is DGGITQSPKYLFRKEGQNVTLSCEQNLNHDAMYWYRQDPGQGLRLIYYSQIVNDFQKGDIAEGYSVSREKKESFPLTVTSAQKNPTAFYLCASGQPSPYEQYFGPGTRLTVT.

The chain has TRBV7-9 and TRBJ2-5, with TRBD2 matching 14 bases. Germline V gene lookup returns CDR1 SEHNR and CDR2 FQNEAQ (reference sequence). The CDR3 is 22 residues long. The V gene end was trimmed by 5 bases and the J gene end by 4 bases; junction bases not matched to a gene: 24. The CDR3 protein is CASSPSTGTSGSSGMDPETQYF. CDR3 DNA: TGTGCCAGCAGCCCCTCGACAGGGACTAGCGGGAGCTCTGGGATGGACCCAGAGACCCAGTACTTC.

This clonotype was detected a few times. Compared with germline, one end of the junction differs, possibly owing to a read error. The chain's CDR3 is CASSLSLAGDTGELFF. In DNA form, the CDR3 reads TGTGCCAGCAGTTTATCACTAGCGGGAGATACCGGGGAGCTGTTTTTT. The chain has TRBV10-3 and TRBJ2-2; 11 bases are shared with TRBD2. This CDR3 has 16 residues. CDR1 is ENHRY, CDR2 SYGVKD, per germline.

This chain connects TRBV12-3 or TRBV12-4 to TRBJ1-2, with 8 nucleotides matching TRBD1. V was clipped by 7 bases and J by 0 bases; unmatched bases: 10. This CDR3 is 16 amino acids long. CDR3 amino acids: CASTRDRLTPNYGYTF. The CDR3 nucleotides read TGTGCCAGCACCCGGGACAGGCTGACTCCTAACTATGGCTACACCTTC.

The chain is built from TRBV10-3 and TRBJ1-2, with TRBD1 matching 8 bases. V shed 10 bases and J 3 bases; nucleotides not matched to a gene: 10. Germline loops: CDR1 ENHRY, CDR2 SYGVKD. The CDR3 runs 14 residues. CDR3: CATSPTGVDYGYTF. The CDR3 DNA sequence: TGTGCCACCTCTCCGACAGGGGTGGACTATGGCTACACCTTC.

On this clonotype itself: The junction departs from the called germline gene at one end, perhaps through a read error. This sequence joins TRBV6-1 and TRBJ1-2; no reliable D call. The CDR3 runs 12 residues. CDR1 and CDR2 (germline): MNHNS, SASEGT. CDR3 amino acids: CVSSEPPGGYTF. The CDR3 DNA is TGTGTCAGCAGTGAACCCCCAGGTGGCTACACCTTC.

This clonotype has a count of ten or more. The rearrangement links TRBV28 to TRBJ1-1; D gene unclear. Germline V gives CDR1 MDHEN, CDR2 SYDVKM. The V end lost 6 bases, the J end lost 1 base, and 9 bases lay between the germline ends. This CDR3 is built from 13 residues. As DNA, the CDR3 is TGTGCCAGCAGCACACGGGGGAACACTGAAGCTTTCTTT. This sequence encodes CASSTRGNTEAFF.

The V and J genes are TRBV27 and TRBJ1-2; possible D gene TRBD1, 6 bases. The CDR3 totals 15 residues. V dropped 3 bases and J dropped 5 bases, with 16 bases sitting between them. CDR1 is MNHEY, CDR2 SMNVEV, per germline (reference sequence). In nucleotides, the CDR3 is TGTGCCAGCAGTTTTGGGTCGGGGGCGCGGTATGGCTACACCTTC. Amino acid sequence: CASSFGSGARYGYTF.

Points on this clonotype: Mismatch with germline at one junction end may stem from a read error. The chain uses TRBV6-5 and TRBJ2-5, with TRBD2 as a possible D gene (6 bases). The germline gives CDR1 MNHEY, CDR2 SVGAGI. The CDR3 is 15 amino acids. Here the CDR3 reads CASSYLGGSQETQCF. The DNA for the CDR3 is TGTGCCAGCAGTTACCTCGGGGGTTCGCAAGAGACCCAGTGCTTC.

In its sample, this clonotype was seen once. The chain is built from TRBV29-1 and TRBJ1-2; 9 bases are a match to TRBD1. V was clipped by 8 bases and J by 5 bases; unmatched bases: 9. Per germline, CDR1 SQVTM and CDR2 ANQGSEA. The length of the CDR3 is 13 residues. The CDR3 coding sequence is TGCAGCACCCAGGGACAGGGACGTTATGGCTACACCTTC. Translated, it gives CSTQGQGRYGYTF. The variable domain in full, completed from reference TRBV29-1 and TRBJ1-2, reads SAVISQKPSRDICQRGTSLTIQCQVDSQVTMMFWYRQQPGQSLTLIATANQGSEATYESGFVIDKFPISRPNLTFSTLTVSNMSPEDSSIYLCSTQGQGRYGYTFGSGTRLTVV.

This clonotype has only one observation. With a much larger clone just one base away, this may be a read error. The rearrangement uses TRBV20-1 and TRBJ1-1; a weak D match, TRBD1 (6 bases). The V gene lost 5 bases and the J gene lost 5 bases, with 21 bases spanning the gap. This CDR3 has 15 residues. CDR1 and CDR2 (germline): DFQATT, SNEGSKA (reference sequence). This CDR3 reads CSAGVSKGTLTEAFF. The CDR3 DNA is TGCAGTGCTGGAGTCTCTAAGGGGACACTGACTGAAGCTTTCTTT.

This clonotype was found many times. The J gene is TRBJ1-3, the V gene TRBV5-1; 7 nucleotides agree with TRBD1. The CDR3 runs to 17 residues. Trimming took 4 bases from V and 3 from J; bases not matched to a gene: 13. Germline V gene data show CDR1 as SGHRS and CDR2 as YFSETQ. The CDR3 DNA reads TGCGCCAGCAGCCCAACTCATGACAGGGCTGGTGGAAACACCATATATTTT. Translated: CASSPTHDRAGGNTIYF.

This clonotype was seen a handful of times. The J gene is TRBJ1-5, the V gene TRBV12-3 or TRBV12-4; 12 bases are a match to TRBD1. After removal of 1 base from V and 9 bases from J, the junction contained 4 bases not matched to a gene. This CDR3 region has 15 residues. The CDR3 here is CASSLGGQGAGPQHF. The CDR3 DNA reads TGTGCCAGCAGTTTAGGGGGACAGGGGGCTGGGCCCCAGCATTTT.

In its sample, this clonotype was seen a few times. The chain couples TRBV6-5 to TRBJ1-4, with D possibly being TRBD1 (6 bases). Trimming shortened V by 5 bases and J by 7 bases, and 17 bases separated the two germline ends. Germline CDR1 MNHEY, CDR2 SVGAGI. The CDR3 has 15 amino acids. The CDR3 is CASSKETGLSEKLFF. The CDR3 nucleotides read TGTGCCAGCAGTAAAGAGACAGGCCTCTCTGAAAAACTGTTTTTT.

This chain uses TRBV24-1 with TRBJ2-1, with 10 bases that match TRBD2. Germline V CDR1 and CDR2: KGHDR, SFDVKD. V lost 4 bases, J lost 6 bases, and 2 bases stayed unmatched. CDR3 size: 14 residues. The CDR3 DNA reads TGTGCCACCAGTGAAGCGGGAGGGTCCAATGAGCAGTTCTTC. It yields the protein CATSEAGGSNEQFF.

The gene calls are TRBV5-1 and TRBJ1-5, with TRBD1 identical over 11 bases. Germline V gene data show CDR1 as SGHRS and CDR2 as YFSETQ. The V and J ends lost 4 bases and 2 bases, in that order; junction bases with no gene match: 8. CDR3 length: 17 residues. The CDR3 sequence is CASSPGQGAVGNQPQHF. The DNA of the CDR3 is TGCGCCAGCAGCCCAGGACAGGGGGCGGTCGGCAATCAGCCCCAGCATTTT.

The sample holds many counts of this clonotype. V gene TRBV6-5 combines with J gene TRBJ1-6; tentatively, D is TRBD1 (6 bases). CDR3 length: 15 amino acids. The ends were cut back, 4 bases at V and 5 bases at J, with 12 bases in the middle. Per germline, CDR1 MNHEY and CDR2 SVGAGI. DNA of the CDR3: TGTGCCAGCAGTTTACACAGGGTAGATAATTCACCCCTCCACTTT. This gives the protein CASSLHRVDNSPLHF.